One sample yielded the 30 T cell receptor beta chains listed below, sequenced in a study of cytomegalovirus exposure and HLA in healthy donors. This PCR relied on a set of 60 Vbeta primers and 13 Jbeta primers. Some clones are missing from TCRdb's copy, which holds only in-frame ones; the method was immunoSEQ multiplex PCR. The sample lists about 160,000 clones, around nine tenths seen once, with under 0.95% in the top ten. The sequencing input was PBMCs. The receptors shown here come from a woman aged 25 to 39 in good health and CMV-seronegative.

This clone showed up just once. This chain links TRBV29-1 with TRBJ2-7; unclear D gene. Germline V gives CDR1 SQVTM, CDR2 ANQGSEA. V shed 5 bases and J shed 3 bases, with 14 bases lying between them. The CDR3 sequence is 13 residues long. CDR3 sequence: CSVHYESRYEQYF. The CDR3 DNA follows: TGCAGCGTTCACTACGAATCCCGCTACGAGCAGTACTTC.

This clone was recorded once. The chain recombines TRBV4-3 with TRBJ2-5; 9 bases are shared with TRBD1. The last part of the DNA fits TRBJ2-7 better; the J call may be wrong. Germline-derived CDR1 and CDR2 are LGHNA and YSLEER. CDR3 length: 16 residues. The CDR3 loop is CASSREPGQGPYEQYF. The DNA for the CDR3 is TGCGCCAGCAGCCGCGAGCCGGGACAGGGTCCCTACGAGCAGTACTTC.

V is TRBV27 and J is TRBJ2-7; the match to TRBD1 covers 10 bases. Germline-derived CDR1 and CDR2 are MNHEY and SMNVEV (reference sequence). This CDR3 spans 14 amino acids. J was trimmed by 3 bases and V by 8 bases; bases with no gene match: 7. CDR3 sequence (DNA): TGTGCCAGCGGGTACGGGACAGGGGACTACGAGCAGTACTTC. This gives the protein CASGYGTGDYEQYF.

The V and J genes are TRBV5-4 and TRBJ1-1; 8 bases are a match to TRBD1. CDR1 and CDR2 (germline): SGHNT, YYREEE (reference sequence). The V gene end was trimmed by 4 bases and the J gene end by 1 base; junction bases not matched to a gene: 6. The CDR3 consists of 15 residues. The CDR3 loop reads CASSRQGRRNTEAFF. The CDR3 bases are TGTGCCAGCAGCAGACAGGGGCGAAGGAACACTGAAGCTTTCTTT.

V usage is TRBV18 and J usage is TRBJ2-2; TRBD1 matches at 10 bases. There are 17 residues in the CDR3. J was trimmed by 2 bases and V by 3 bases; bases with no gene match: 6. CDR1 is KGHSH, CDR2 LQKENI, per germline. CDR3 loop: CASSPDRGLFNTGELFF. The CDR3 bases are TGTGCCAGCTCACCCGACAGGGGGCTATTTAACACCGGGGAGCTGTTTTTT.

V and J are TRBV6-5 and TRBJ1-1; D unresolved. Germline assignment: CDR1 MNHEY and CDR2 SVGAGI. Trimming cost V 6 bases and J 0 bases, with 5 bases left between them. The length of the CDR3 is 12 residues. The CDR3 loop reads CASRGLNTEAFF. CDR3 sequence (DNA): TGTGCCAGCAGGGGCTTGAACACTGAAGCTTTCTTT.

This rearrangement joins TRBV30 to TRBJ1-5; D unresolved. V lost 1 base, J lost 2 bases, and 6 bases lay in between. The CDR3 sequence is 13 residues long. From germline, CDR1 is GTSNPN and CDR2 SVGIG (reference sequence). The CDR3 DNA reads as TGTGCCTGGAGTGATTCGGGCAATCAGCCCCAGCATTTT. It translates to CAWSDSGNQPQHF. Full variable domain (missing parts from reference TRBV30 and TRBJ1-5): SQTIHQWPATLVQPVGSPLSLECTVEGTSNPNLYWYRQAAGRGLQLLFYSVGIGQISSEVPQNLSASRPQDRQFILSSKKLLLSDSGFYLCAWSDSGNQPQHFGDGTRLSIL.

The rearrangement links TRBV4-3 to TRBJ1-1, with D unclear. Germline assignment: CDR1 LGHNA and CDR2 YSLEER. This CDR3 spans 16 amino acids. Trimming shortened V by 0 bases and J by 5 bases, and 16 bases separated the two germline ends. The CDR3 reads CASSQDVSSEETEAFF. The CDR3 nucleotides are TGCGCCAGCAGCCAAGATGTCAGCAGTGAGGAGACTGAAGCTTTCTTT.

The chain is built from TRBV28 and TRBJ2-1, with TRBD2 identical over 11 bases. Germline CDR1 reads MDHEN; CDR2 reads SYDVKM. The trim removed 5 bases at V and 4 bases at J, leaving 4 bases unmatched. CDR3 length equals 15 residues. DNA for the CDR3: TGTGCCAGCAGTGGGGGACTAGCGGTTTACAATGAGCAGTTCTTC. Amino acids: CASSGGLAVYNEQFF.

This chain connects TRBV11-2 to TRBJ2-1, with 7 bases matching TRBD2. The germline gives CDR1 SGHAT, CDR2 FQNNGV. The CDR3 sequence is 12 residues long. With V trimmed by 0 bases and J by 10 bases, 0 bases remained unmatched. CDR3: CASSLDGGEQFF. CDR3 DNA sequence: TGTGCCAGCAGCTTAGACGGGGGGGAGCAGTTCTTC.

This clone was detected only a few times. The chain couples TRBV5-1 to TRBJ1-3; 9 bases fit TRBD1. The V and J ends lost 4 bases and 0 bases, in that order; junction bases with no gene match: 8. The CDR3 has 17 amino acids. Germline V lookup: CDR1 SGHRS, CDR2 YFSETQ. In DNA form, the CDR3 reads TGCGCCAGCAGCGAGGGGACAGGGTTAAGCTCTGGAAACACCATATATTTT. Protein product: CASSEGTGLSSGNTIYF.

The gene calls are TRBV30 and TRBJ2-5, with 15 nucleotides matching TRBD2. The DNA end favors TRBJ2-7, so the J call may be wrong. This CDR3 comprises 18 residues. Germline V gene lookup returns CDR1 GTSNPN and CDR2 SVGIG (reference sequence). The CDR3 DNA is TGTGCCTGGAGTGTAAGCGGACTAGCGGGAGGGCCCGGCTACGAGCAGTACTTC. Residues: CAWSVSGLAGGPGYEQYF.

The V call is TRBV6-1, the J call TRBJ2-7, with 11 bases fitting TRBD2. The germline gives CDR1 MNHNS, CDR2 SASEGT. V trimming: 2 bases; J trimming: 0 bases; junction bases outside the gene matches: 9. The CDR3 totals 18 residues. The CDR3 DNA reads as TGTGCCAGCAGTGAAATGGGGACTAGCGGAGGAGCCTCCTACGAGCAGTACTTC. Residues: CASSEMGTSGGASYEQYF.

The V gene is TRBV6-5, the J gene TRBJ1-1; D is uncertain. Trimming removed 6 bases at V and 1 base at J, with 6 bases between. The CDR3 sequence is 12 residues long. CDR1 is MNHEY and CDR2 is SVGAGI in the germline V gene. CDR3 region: CASRTGNTEAFF. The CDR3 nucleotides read TGTGCCAGCAGAACGGGGAACACTGAAGCTTTCTTT.

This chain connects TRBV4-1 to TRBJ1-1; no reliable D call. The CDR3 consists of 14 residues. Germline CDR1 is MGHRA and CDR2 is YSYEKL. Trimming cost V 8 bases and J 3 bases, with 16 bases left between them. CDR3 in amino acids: CASPRTPEDTEAFF. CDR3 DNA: TGCGCCAGCCCACGGACGCCGGAGGACACTGAAGCTTTCTTT.

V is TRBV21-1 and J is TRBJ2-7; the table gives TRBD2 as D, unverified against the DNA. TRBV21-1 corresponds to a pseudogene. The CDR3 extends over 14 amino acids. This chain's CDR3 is CASSSNPGTYEQYF. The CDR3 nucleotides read TGTGCCAGCAGCTCGAACCCCGGGACCTACGAGCAGTACTTC.

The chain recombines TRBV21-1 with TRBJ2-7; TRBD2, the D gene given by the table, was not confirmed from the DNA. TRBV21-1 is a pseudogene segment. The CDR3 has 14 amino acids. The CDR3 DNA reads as TGTGCCAGCGTATCCGGGACTTACGCCAACGAGCAGTACTTC. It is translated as CASVSGTYANEQYF.

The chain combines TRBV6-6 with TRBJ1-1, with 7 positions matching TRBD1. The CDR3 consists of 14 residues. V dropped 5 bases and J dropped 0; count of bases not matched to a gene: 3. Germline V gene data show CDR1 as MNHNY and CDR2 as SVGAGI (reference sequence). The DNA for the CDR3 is TGTGCCAGCAGTACCCAGGGGGTGAACACTGAAGCTTTCTTT. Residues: CASSTQGVNTEAFF.

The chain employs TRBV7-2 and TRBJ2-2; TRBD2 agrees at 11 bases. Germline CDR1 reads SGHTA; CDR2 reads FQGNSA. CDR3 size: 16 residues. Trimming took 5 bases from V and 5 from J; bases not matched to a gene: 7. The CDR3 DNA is TGTGCCAGCAGCCGCAGACTAGCGGGAAAAACCGGGGAGCTGTTTTTT. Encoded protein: CASSRRLAGKTGELFF.

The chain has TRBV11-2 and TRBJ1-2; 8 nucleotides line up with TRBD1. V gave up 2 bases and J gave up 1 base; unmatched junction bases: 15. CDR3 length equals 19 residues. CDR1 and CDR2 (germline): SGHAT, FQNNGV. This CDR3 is CASSLLQGARSPINYGYTF. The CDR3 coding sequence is TGTGCCAGCAGCTTATTGCAGGGGGCCCGATCACCGATTAACTATGGCTACACCTTC.

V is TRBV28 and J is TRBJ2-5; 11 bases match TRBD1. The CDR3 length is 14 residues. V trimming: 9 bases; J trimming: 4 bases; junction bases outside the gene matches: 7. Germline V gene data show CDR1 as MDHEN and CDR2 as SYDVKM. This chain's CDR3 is CASLDRGRGETQYF. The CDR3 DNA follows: TGTGCCAGTTTGGACAGGGGGCGCGGAGAGACCCAGTACTTC.

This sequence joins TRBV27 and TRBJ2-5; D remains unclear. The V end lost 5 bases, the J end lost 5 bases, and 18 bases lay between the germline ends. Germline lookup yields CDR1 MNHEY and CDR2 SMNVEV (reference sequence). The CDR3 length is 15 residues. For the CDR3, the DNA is TGTGCCAGCAGTGACAACCCCCACCCTGGGGAGACCCAGTACTTC. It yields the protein CASSDNPHPGETQYF.

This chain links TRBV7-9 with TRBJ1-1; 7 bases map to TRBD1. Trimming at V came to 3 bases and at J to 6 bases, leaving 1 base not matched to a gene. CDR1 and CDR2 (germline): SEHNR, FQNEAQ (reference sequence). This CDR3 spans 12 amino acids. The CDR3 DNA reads TGTGCCAGCAGCTTTGACAGGGCTGAAGCTTTCTTT. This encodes CASSFDRAEAFF.

This CDR3 reads CTSSQHPGLAGDSYNEQFF. CDR3 nucleotides: TGCACCAGCAGCCAACACCCGGGACTAGCGGGAGATTCCTACAATGAGCAGTTCTTC. The chain carries TRBV1 and TRBJ2-1; the table's D gene call, TRBD2, was not cross checked with the DNA. TRBV1 is a documented pseudogene. This CDR3 comprises 19 residues.

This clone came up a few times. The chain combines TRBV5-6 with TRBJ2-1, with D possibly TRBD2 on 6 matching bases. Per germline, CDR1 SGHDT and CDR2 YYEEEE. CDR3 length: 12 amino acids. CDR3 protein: CAREPSHNEQFF. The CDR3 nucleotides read TGTGCGCGGGAACCAAGTCACAATGAGCAGTTCTTC.

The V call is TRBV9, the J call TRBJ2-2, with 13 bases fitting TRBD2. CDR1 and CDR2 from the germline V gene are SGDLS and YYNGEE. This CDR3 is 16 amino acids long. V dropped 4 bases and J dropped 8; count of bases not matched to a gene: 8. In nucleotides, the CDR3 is TGTGCCAGCAGCCCAGGACTAGCGGGGGCCCAGGGGGAGCTGTTTTTT. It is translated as CASSPGLAGAQGELFF. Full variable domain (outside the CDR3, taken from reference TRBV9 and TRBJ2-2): DSGVTQTPKHLITATGQRVTLRCSPRSGDLSVYWYQQSLDQGLQFLIQYYNGEERAKGNILERFSAQQFPDLHSELNLSSLELGDSALYFCASSPGLAGAQGELFFGEGSRLTVL.

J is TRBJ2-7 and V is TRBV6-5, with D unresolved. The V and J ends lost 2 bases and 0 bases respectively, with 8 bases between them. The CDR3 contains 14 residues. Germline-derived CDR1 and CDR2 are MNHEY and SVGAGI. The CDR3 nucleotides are TGTGCCAGCAGTTACACCAAGAGCTCCTACGAGCAGTACTTC. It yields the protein CASSYTKSSYEQYF.

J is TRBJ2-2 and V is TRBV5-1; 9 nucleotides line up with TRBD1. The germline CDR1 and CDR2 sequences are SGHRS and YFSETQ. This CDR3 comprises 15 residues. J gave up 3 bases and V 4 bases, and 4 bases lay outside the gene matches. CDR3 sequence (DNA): TGCGCCAGCAGCCAGAGGACAGGGGACACCGGGGAGCTGTTTTTT. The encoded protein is CASSQRTGDTGELFF. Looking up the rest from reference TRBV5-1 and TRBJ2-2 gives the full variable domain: KAGVTQTPRYLIKTRGQQVTLSCSPISGHRSVSWYQQTPGQGLQFLFEYFSETQRNKGNFPGRFSGRQFSNSRSEMNVSTLELGDSALYLCASSQRTGDTGELFFGEGSRLTVL.

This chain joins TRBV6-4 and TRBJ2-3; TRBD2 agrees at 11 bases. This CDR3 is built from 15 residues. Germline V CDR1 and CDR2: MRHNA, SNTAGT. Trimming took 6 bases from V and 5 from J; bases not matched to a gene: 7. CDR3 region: CASSPLGTSGDTQYF. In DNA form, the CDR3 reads TGTGCCAGCAGCCCCTTGGGGACTAGCGGAGATACGCAGTATTTT.

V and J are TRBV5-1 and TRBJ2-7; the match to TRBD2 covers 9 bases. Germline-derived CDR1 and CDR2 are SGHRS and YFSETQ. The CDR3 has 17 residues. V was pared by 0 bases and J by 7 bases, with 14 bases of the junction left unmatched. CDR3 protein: CASSLGVGAGGPREQYF. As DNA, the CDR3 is TGCGCCAGCAGCTTGGGGGTCGGGGCGGGAGGGCCCCGGGAGCAGTACTTC.